This passage covers 27 T cell receptor beta chains from one sample sequenced in a study of blood T cell repertoires in COVID-19. TCRdb's copy holds only in-frame clones and misses some; the assay was immunoSEQ multiplex PCR. The sample has under 60,000 clones; over 80% are singletons. Sequenced input: peripheral blood. These receptor sequences come from a man aged 30 to 45 with COVID-19, enrolled during active disease.

The chain is built from TRBV5-6 and TRBJ1-6; TRBD1 agrees at 9 bases. Per germline, CDR1 SGHDT and CDR2 YYEEEE. J was trimmed by 6 bases and V by 2 bases; bases with no gene match: 3. The CDR3 contains 15 residues. CDR3 residues: CASSFGTGSNSPLHF. Written as DNA, the CDR3 is TGTGCCAGCAGCTTCGGGACAGGGTCTAATTCACCCCTCCACTTT.

The J gene is TRBJ1-5, the V gene TRBV27; D is perhaps TRBD1 (6 bases). With 6 bases removed from V and 3 bases from J, the gap between germline ends came to 15 bases. Per the germline V gene, CDR1 is MNHEY and CDR2 is SMNVEV (reference sequence). The CDR3 has 15 residues. The CDR3 coding sequence is TGTGCCAGCAGCAGAACACAGGGTAACAATCAGCCCCAGCATTTT. Protein: CASSRTQGNNQPQHF.

This chain links TRBV11-2 with TRBJ1-1; TRBD1 aligns across 7 bases. The V gene end was trimmed by 1 base and the J gene end by 3 bases; junction bases not matched to a gene: 2. The germline V gene encodes CDR1 SGHAT and CDR2 FQNNGV. This CDR3 is 14 amino acids long. The chain's CDR3 is CASSLADRDTEAFF. The CDR3 DNA reads as TGTGCCAGCAGCTTAGCCGACAGGGACACTGAAGCTTTCTTT. Supplemented by reference TRBV11-2 and TRBJ1-1, the full variable domain reads EAGVAQSPRYKIIEKRQSVAFWCNPISGHATLYWYQQILGQGPKLLIQFQNNGVVDDSQLPKDRFSAERLKGVDSTLKIQPAKLEDSAVYLCASSLADRDTEAFFGQGTRLTVV.

The rearrangement uses TRBV30 and TRBJ1-4; no clear D gene. Trimming left V 5 bases short and J 8 bases short, with 6 bases between. There are 10 residues in the CDR3. Looked up from germline, CDR1 is GTSNPN and CDR2 is SVGIG (reference sequence). This CDR3 reads CAWASEKLFF. In DNA form, the CDR3 reads TGTGCCTGGGCCTCGGAAAAACTGTTTTTT.

The rearrangement uses TRBV18 and TRBJ2-7, with D tentatively TRBD1 (6 bases). CDR3 length: 14 residues. Looked up from germline, CDR1 is KGHSH and CDR2 is LQKENI. V was trimmed by 4 bases and J by 6 bases, leaving 16 bases between them. The CDR3 protein is CASSRTEGVAEQYF. The DNA for the CDR3 is TGTGCCAGCTCACGGACCGAGGGGGTCGCCGAGCAGTACTTC.

This chain uses TRBV5-4 with TRBJ2-6, with D unclear. V dropped 4 bases and J dropped 0 bases, with 8 bases sitting between them. The CDR3 is made up of 15 amino acids. CDR1 and CDR2 from the germline V gene are SGHNT and YYREEE (reference sequence). Here the CDR3 reads CASSPPRSGANVLTF. The DNA of the CDR3 is TGTGCCAGCAGCCCACCGCGCTCTGGGGCCAACGTCCTGACTTTC.

For the CDR3, the DNA is TGTGCCAGCAGTCCAGGGACAGTCAATCAGCCCCAGCATTTT. Translated, it gives CASSPGTVNQPQHF. This sequence joins TRBV27 and TRBJ1-5; the match to TRBD1 covers 7 bases. The CDR3 extends over 14 amino acids. J was trimmed by 3 bases and V by 5 bases; bases with no gene match: 4. The germline CDR1 and CDR2 sequences are MNHEY and SMNVEV (reference sequence).

The chain is built from TRBV30 and TRBJ2-3; D is perhaps TRBD2 (6 bases). V was cut by 0 bases and J by 8 bases, with 9 bases left in between. Germline values: CDR1 GTSNPN, CDR2 SVGIG (reference sequence). This CDR3 is 12 amino acids long. CDR3 nucleotide sequence: TGTGCCTGGAGTGTACAGCGGGCTACGCAGTATTTT. Encoded protein: CAWSVQRATQYF.

V is TRBV6-5 and J is TRBJ2-3, with unresolved D. Germline V gene data show CDR1 as MNHEY and CDR2 as SVGAGI. The CDR3 consists of 16 residues. V was pared by 4 bases and J by 2 bases, with 16 bases between. CDR3 nucleotide sequence: TGTGCCAGCAGTTTGCTAGACGGCCGGAACACAGATACGCAGTATTTT. Its protein is CASSLLDGRNTDTQYF.

This rearrangement joins TRBV15 to TRBJ2-1, with TRBD2 identical over 7 bases. J lost 2 bases, V lost 0 bases, and 10 bases had no gene match. CDR1 LNHNV and CDR2 YYDKDF come from the germline V gene (reference sequence). CDR3 length equals 18 residues. The CDR3 region has the DNA TGTGCCACCAGCAGAGATCGGGGCGGGAGTTTAGCCTACAATGAGCAGTTCTTC. Translated, it gives CATSRDRGGSLAYNEQFF.

The chain has TRBV6-5 and TRBJ1-1; 11 nucleotides agree with TRBD1. CDR3 length: 15 residues. Losses at the gene ends were 8 bases for V and 1 base for J; bases not matched to a gene: 6. Germline CDR1 reads MNHEY; CDR2 reads SVGAGI. This chain's CDR3 is CASGQGAAGNTEAFF. CDR3 nucleotide sequence: TGTGCCAGCGGACAGGGGGCGGCGGGGAACACTGAAGCTTTCTTT.

The rearrangement links TRBV18 to TRBJ1-1; D gene uncertain. Germline CDR1 is KGHSH and CDR2 is LQKENI. With 6 bases removed from V and 6 bases from J, the gap between germline ends came to 11 bases. The CDR3 has 12 residues. The CDR3 DNA reads as TGTGCCAGCTCGGCCGAGGGCGCTGAAGCTTTCTTT. Its protein is CASSAEGAEAFF.

CDR3 sequence reads: CASRRQGLNTGELFF. The CDR3 nucleotides read TGTGCCAGTAGGCGACAGGGCTTGAACACCGGGGAGCTGTTTTTT. The chain combines TRBV19 with TRBJ2-2; 7 positions agree with TRBD1. This CDR3 contains 15 residues. Germline values: CDR1 LNHDA, CDR2 SQIVND (reference sequence). With V trimmed by 6 bases and J by 1 base, 5 bases remained unmatched.

This clone was recorded once. The J gene is TRBJ1-2, the V gene TRBV11-2; tentative D call: TRBD1 (6 bases). The V gene's germline CDR1 is SGHAT and CDR2 FQNNGV. The CDR3 contains 16 residues. V lost 1 base and J lost 4, with 16 bases in between. In DNA, the CDR3 is TGTGCCAGCAGCTTAGCCCGGAAGGGGGTGATCTATGGCTACACCTTC. Encoded protein: CASSLARKGVIYGYTF.

The chain couples TRBV6-5 to TRBJ1-2; D gene uncertain. The CDR3 runs to 12 residues. The germline gives CDR1 MNHEY, CDR2 SVGAGI. V lost 6 bases to trimming and J lost 8 bases, with 13 bases between them. CDR3 protein: CASSSLPGGYTF. The CDR3 DNA reads TGTGCCAGCAGCTCTCTGCCAGGAGGCTACACCTTC.

This chain connects TRBV6-6 to TRBJ1-5; tentatively, D is TRBD1 (5 bases). The V gene lost 6 bases and the J gene lost 7 bases, with 19 bases spanning the gap. The CDR3 runs 15 residues. Germline V gene lookup returns CDR1 MNHNY and CDR2 SVGAGI (reference sequence). The CDR3 spells CASRSTGLESQPQHF. The CDR3 bases are TGTGCCAGCAGAAGTACAGGCTTAGAAAGCCAGCCCCAGCATTTT.

J is TRBJ1-1 and V is TRBV6-2 or TRBV6-3; 7 bases map to TRBD1. Germline CDR1 MNHEY, CDR2 SVGEGT. With 5 bases clipped from V and 7 bases from J, the junction kept 4 bases outside the gene matches. The CDR3 has 12 amino acids. CDR3 DNA: TGTGCCAGCAGTGACCGACAGGGTGAAGCTTTCTTT. As protein: CASSDRQGEAFF.

This sequence joins TRBV28 and TRBJ2-5, with 8 bases matching TRBD1. The germline V gene has CDR1 MDHEN and CDR2 SYDVKM. This CDR3 contains 15 residues. V trimming: 5 bases; J trimming: 9 bases; junction bases outside the gene matches: 14. The CDR3 spells CASSHGQGRLRAQYF. The CDR3 bases are TGTGCCAGCAGTCACGGACAGGGAAGGTTACGGGCCCAGTACTTC.

The chain employs TRBV2 and TRBJ2-5, with 14 bases that match TRBD2. The CDR3 totals 16 residues. The trim removed 6 bases at V and 5 bases at J, leaving 8 bases unmatched. Germline V gene data show CDR1 as SNHLY and CDR2 as FYNNEI. CDR3 region: CASRTGLAGVGETQYF. As DNA, the CDR3 is TGTGCCAGCAGGACGGGACTAGCGGGAGTTGGGGAGACCCAGTACTTC.

The CDR3 is CASSDWAGGGNEQFF. CDR3 nucleotide sequence: TGTGCCAGCAGTGACTGGGCGGGAGGGGGGAATGAGCAGTTCTTC. The chain uses TRBV2 and TRBJ2-1; 9 bases line up with TRBD2. The germline V gene has CDR1 SNHLY and CDR2 FYNNEI. Germline trimming cut 3 bases from V and 7 bases from J; bases unmatched to any gene: 7. The CDR3 is 15 residues long.

The rearrangement joins TRBV20-1 to TRBJ2-1; D is uncertain. In germline, CDR1 is DFQATT, CDR2 SNEGSKA (reference sequence). Trimming shortened V by 3 bases and J by 0 bases, and 9 bases separated the two germline ends. This CDR3 contains 14 residues. CDR3 loop: CSASEESSYNEQFF. The DNA for the CDR3 is TGCAGTGCTAGTGAGGAGAGCTCCTACAATGAGCAGTTCTTC.

The CDR3 DNA follows: TGTGCCAGCGTACCTTCCCCGCTAGATTCCACGGGCTACACCTTC. Amino acids: CASVPSPLDSTGYTF. The gene calls are TRBV28 and TRBJ1-2; D gene ambiguous. The germline V gene has CDR1 MDHEN and CDR2 SYDVKM. The CDR3 has 15 residues. Trimming shortened V by 8 bases and J by 8 bases, and 24 bases separated the two germline ends.

The CDR3 DNA reads TGTGCCACCAGTGATCCAGGATCACCAAACATTCAGTACTTC. It is translated as CATSDPGSPNIQYF. J is TRBJ2-4 and V is TRBV24-1; D call uncertain. The V end lost 3 bases, the J end lost 6 bases, and 11 bases lay between the germline ends. The germline CDR1 and CDR2 sequences are KGHDR and SFDVKD. The CDR3 is 14 amino acids.

This chain connects TRBV27 to TRBJ2-1; weak D call: TRBD2 (6 bases). The germline CDR1 and CDR2 sequences are MNHEY and SMNVEV (reference sequence). With 3 bases removed from V and 0 bases from J, the gap between germline ends came to 9 bases. The CDR3 totals 15 residues. The CDR3 DNA follows: TGTGCCAGCAGTTTGGGGGGAACCTCCTACAATGAGCAGTTCTTC. It is translated as CASSLGGTSYNEQFF.

The V gene is TRBV4-1, the J gene TRBJ2-3; D perhaps matches TRBD2 (6 bases). V gave up 4 bases and J gave up 4 bases, with 15 bases separating them. The CDR3 length is 15 residues. In germline, CDR1 is MGHRA, CDR2 YSYEKL. The CDR3, as DNA: TGCGCCAGCAGCCTTTCGGGGGAGGACGCAGATACGCAGTATTTT. It codes for CASSLSGEDADTQYF.

In its sample, this clone was seen a few times. The V gene is TRBV7-9, the J gene TRBJ1-4; weak D call: TRBD1 (5 bases). V lost 7 bases and J 4 bases, leaving 13 bases between the germline ends. The CDR3 spans 14 residues. CDR1 SEHNR and CDR2 FQNEAQ come from the germline V gene (reference sequence). CDR3 protein: CASTLGEVNEKLFF. CDR3 nucleotides: TGTGCCAGCACCCTGGGGGAGGTTAATGAAAAACTGTTTTTT.

J is TRBJ1-3 and V is TRBV7-2; 8 bases agree with TRBD1. Germline-derived CDR1 and CDR2 are SGHTA and FQGNSA. J was trimmed by 0 bases and V by 5 bases; bases with no gene match: 3. The CDR3 runs 15 residues. CDR3 nucleotide sequence: TGTGCCAGCAGCCCAGGGGGCATCTCTGGAAACACCATATATTTT. Its protein is CASSPGGISGNTIYF.